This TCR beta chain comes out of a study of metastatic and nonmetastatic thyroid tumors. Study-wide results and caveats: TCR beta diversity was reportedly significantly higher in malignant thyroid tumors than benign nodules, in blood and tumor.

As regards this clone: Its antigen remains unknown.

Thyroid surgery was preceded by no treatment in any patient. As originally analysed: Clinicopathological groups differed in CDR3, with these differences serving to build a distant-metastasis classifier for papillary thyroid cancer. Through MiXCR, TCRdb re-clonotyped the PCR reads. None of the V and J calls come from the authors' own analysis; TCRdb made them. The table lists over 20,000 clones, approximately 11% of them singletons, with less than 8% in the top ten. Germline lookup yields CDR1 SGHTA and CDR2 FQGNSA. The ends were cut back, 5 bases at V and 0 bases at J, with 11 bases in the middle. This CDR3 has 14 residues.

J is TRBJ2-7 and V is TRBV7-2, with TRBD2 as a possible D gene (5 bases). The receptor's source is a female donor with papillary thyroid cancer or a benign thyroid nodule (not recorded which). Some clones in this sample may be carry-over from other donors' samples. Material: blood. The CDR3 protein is CASSRGLDSYEQYF. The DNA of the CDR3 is TGTGCCAGCAGCCGAGGACTTGACTCCTACGAGCAGTACTTC.